The 23 T cell receptor beta chains given below trace back to one sample, sequenced in a study of blood T cell repertoires in COVID-19. Sequenced by immunoSEQ multiplex PCR; TCRdb stores in-frame clones only, minus some. The repertoire consists of around 200,000 clones, with about 87% occurring once and the leading ten covering approximately 1.1%. Sequencing was carried out using PBMCs or T cells enriched from blood (not recorded which). These receptors all come from a man aged 30-40 years who had recovered from COVID-19.

The J gene is TRBJ2-2, the V gene TRBV9; 9 positions match TRBD2. The CDR3 is 16 residues long. CDR1 SGDLS and CDR2 YYNGEE come from the germline V gene. V shed 2 bases and J 0 bases; nucleotides not matched to a gene: 2. CDR3 loop: CASSVSGGANTGELFF. The CDR3 DNA reads TGTGCCAGCAGCGTTAGCGGGGGAGCGAACACCGGGGAGCTGTTTTTT. Variable domain in full (rest from reference TRBV9 and TRBJ2-2): DSGVTQTPKHLITATGQRVTLRCSPRSGDLSVYWYQQSLDQGLQFLIQYYNGEERAKGNILERFSAQQFPDLHSELNLSSLELGDSALYFCASSVSGGANTGELFFGEGSRLTVL.

V usage is TRBV7-6 and J usage is TRBJ2-3, with TRBD2 matching over 10 bases. The germline gives CDR1 SGHVS, CDR2 FNYEAQ. Trimming cost V 5 bases and J 0 bases; bases outside gene matches: 5. The CDR3 covers 16 residues. The CDR3 region has the DNA TGTGCCAGCAGCCGCAGACTAGCGGGCAGCACAGATACGCAGTATTTT. Its protein is CASSRRLAGSTDTQYF.

V usage is TRBV7-9 and J usage is TRBJ1-2, with D tentatively TRBD1 (6 bases). The germline gives CDR1 SEHNR, CDR2 FQNEAQ (reference sequence). There are 15 residues in the CDR3. Trimming stripped 2 bases from V and 1 base from J, with 11 bases between. The CDR3 nucleotides are TGTGCCAGCAGCTTAATGGGGGCTCTTAACTATGGCTACACCTTC. Translation gives CASSLMGALNYGYTF.

This clone was seen only once. This chain links TRBV30 with TRBJ2-5; TRBD1 matches 9 bases. There are 15 residues in the CDR3. V dropped 2 bases and J dropped 2; count of bases not matched to a gene: 6. From germline, CDR1 is GTSNPN and CDR2 SVGIG (reference sequence). DNA of the CDR3: TGTGCCTGGAGTCCCGGGACAGGGTGGCAAGAGACCCAGTACTTC. Translated: CAWSPGTGWQETQYF.

The J gene is TRBJ2-2, the V gene TRBV5-1; tentative D call: TRBD1 (6 bases). This CDR3 is 14 amino acids long. With 3 bases removed from V and 1 base from J, the gap between germline ends came to 7 bases. In germline, CDR1 is SGHRS, CDR2 YFSETQ. The CDR3 nucleotides are TGCGCCAGCAGCTCGGGACAGAACACCGGGGAGCTGTTTTTT. It translates to CASSSGQNTGELFF.

V gene TRBV27 combines with J gene TRBJ1-1, with 7 bases identical to TRBD1. The CDR3 runs 14 residues. J gave up 8 bases and V 6 bases, and 12 bases lay outside the gene matches. CDR1 and CDR2 from the germline V gene are MNHEY and SMNVEV (reference sequence). The CDR3: CASRTQGRMTEAFF. In DNA form, the CDR3 reads TGTGCCAGCAGAACACAGGGGAGAATGACCGAAGCTTTCTTT.

The V gene is TRBV19, the J gene TRBJ1-1; D is undetermined. The ends were cut back, 10 bases at V and 5 bases at J, with 14 bases in the middle. The CDR3 sequence is 12 residues long. Germline V gives CDR1 LNHDA, CDR2 SQIVND (reference sequence). The CDR3 protein is CATLGYRTEAFF. The CDR3 DNA reads TGTGCCACCCTCGGGTATAGAACTGAAGCTTTCTTT.

The rearrangement uses TRBV4-3 and TRBJ1-2, with D perhaps TRBD1 (5 bases). Between the trimmed V and J ends, which lost 0 bases and 4 bases, there was a span of 9 bases. The germline CDR1 and CDR2 sequences are LGHNA and YSLEER. The CDR3 has 14 amino acids. The CDR3 protein is CASSQDLTVYGYTF. In DNA form, the CDR3 reads TGCGCCAGCAGCCAAGATCTGACAGTCTATGGCTACACCTTC.

In this sample, this clone turned up once. The chain combines TRBV2 with TRBJ2-5; tentative D call: TRBD1 (7 bases). Trimming cost V 7 bases and J 5 bases, with 20 bases left between them. This CDR3 has 15 residues. Germline CDR1 SNHLY, CDR2 FYNNEI. CDR3 amino acids: CASIPLEGAGETQYF. The CDR3 DNA follows: TGTGCCAGCATTCCTTTGGAGGGGGCAGGCGAGACCCAGTACTTC.

This chain links TRBV5-1 with TRBJ2-2, with 7 bases fitting TRBD2. Germline V CDR1 and CDR2: SGHRS, YFSETQ. CDR3 length equals 16 residues. J was trimmed by 0 bases and V by 1 base; bases with no gene match: 3. The CDR3 loop is CASSLSGTTNTGELFF. The CDR3 DNA reads TGCGCCAGCAGCTTGTCCGGGACTACGAACACCGGGGAGCTGTTTTTT.

The chain joins TRBV5-8 to TRBJ1-4; D possibly corresponds to TRBD1 (5 bases). V was clipped by 3 bases and J by 0 bases, with 6 bases between them. This CDR3 comprises 14 residues. Germline-derived CDR1 and CDR2 are SGHTS and YDEGEE. The chain's CDR3 is CASSSGTTNEKLFF. DNA for the CDR3: TGTGCCAGCAGCTCAGGGACAACTAATGAAAAACTGTTTTTT. Looking up the rest from reference TRBV5-8 and TRBJ1-4 gives the full variable domain: EAGVTQSPTHLIKTRGQQATLRCSPISGHTSVYWYQQALGLGLQFLLWYDEGEERNRGNFPPRFSGRQFPNYSSELNVNALELEDSALYLCASSSGTTNEKLFFGSGTQLSVL.

This chain uses TRBV19 with TRBJ1-4; 8 bases line up with TRBD1. The CDR3 runs to 15 residues. Germline V gene sequence: CDR1 LNHDA, CDR2 SQIVND (reference sequence). The V gene end was trimmed by 4 bases and the J gene end by 3 bases; junction bases not matched to a gene: 4. CDR3 in amino acids: CASSTGGTSNEKLFF. The DNA for the CDR3 is TGTGCCAGTAGTACAGGGGGCACGTCTAATGAAAAACTGTTTTTT.

This clone was counted a few times. Its ends do not fully match the called genes, so a read error is possible. The J gene is TRBJ2-7, the V gene TRBV28; TRBD1 is a possible D gene (6 bases). Germline CDR1 reads MDHEN; CDR2 reads SYDVKM. The length of the CDR3 is 12 residues. The CDR3 protein is CASNEEHGQPEF. CDR3 nucleotide sequence: TGTGCCAGTAACGAGGAGCACGGACAGCCCGAATTC.

The rearrangement uses TRBV18 and TRBJ2-7; 12 bases match TRBD1. Germline-derived CDR1 and CDR2 are KGHSH and LQKENI. Trimming removed 3 bases from V and 4 bases from J; junction bases left unmatched: 1. CDR3 length: 14 residues. CDR3 in amino acids: CASSPGQGAYEQYF. The CDR3 DNA follows: TGTGCCAGCTCACCGGGACAGGGGGCTTACGAGCAGTACTTC.

The chain is built from TRBV27 and TRBJ2-3, with unresolved D. Germline V gene lookup returns CDR1 MNHEY and CDR2 SMNVEV (reference sequence). The V gene lost 2 bases and the J gene lost 3 bases, with 9 bases spanning the gap. There are 14 residues in the CDR3. Here the CDR3 DNA reads TGTGCCAGCAGTTTAGGTTCTAAGACAGATACGCAGTATTTT. It is translated as CASSLGSKTDTQYF.

This clone was seen just once. For the CDR3, the DNA is TGTGCCAGTAGTTTGGCTATTCTGGGACAGGGCAATCAGCCCCAGCATTTT. It yields the protein CASSLAILGQGNQPQHF. The V call is TRBV19, the J call TRBJ1-5; TRBD1 agrees at 8 bases. The CDR3 covers 17 residues. Germline V gives CDR1 LNHDA, CDR2 SQIVND (reference sequence). V dropped 5 bases and J dropped 2; count of bases not matched to a gene: 11.

The chain recombines TRBV6-9 with TRBJ1-1; unclear D gene. In germline, CDR1 is MNHGY, CDR2 SVAAGI. V lost 9 bases, J lost 4 bases, and 9 bases lay in between. The CDR3 covers 11 residues. The CDR3 DNA reads as TGTGCCAGGAGGGAGAGCACTGAAGCTTTCTTT. It translates to CARRESTEAFF.

A note on this clone: The CDR3 carries no conserved terminal phenylalanine or tryptophan, so it likely arises from a read error. Because the CDR3's place on the DNA is in doubt, the DNA is left out and the CDR3 is given as listed by TCRdb. V gene TRBV6-1 combines with J gene TRBJ1-1; the DNA was not compared with TRBD1, the D call given in the table. The V gene's germline CDR1 is MNHNS and CDR2 SASEGT. The CDR3 spans 13 residues, counting both ends. CDR3 in amino acids: CASSESLRRTASL.

CDR3 coding DNA: TGCGCCAGCAGCTTTGCTACGACTAGCGAAGAGACCCAGTACTTC. This sequence encodes CASSFATTSEETQYF. The rearrangement links TRBV5-1 to TRBJ2-5; 8 nucleotides align to TRBD2. With V trimmed by 2 bases and J by 3 bases, 6 bases remained unmatched. The CDR3 loop spans 15 amino acids. CDR1 is SGHRS and CDR2 is YFSETQ in the germline V gene.

The chain is built from TRBV19 and TRBJ1-4; D is possibly TRBD1 (6 bases). The length of the CDR3 is 14 residues. V was clipped by 4 bases and J by 8 bases, with 14 bases between them. Germline V gene sequence: CDR1 LNHDA, CDR2 SQIVND (reference sequence). CDR3 sequence reads: CASSTYAQGEKLFF. In nucleotides, the CDR3 is TGTGCCAGTAGTACCTACGCTCAGGGGGAAAAACTGTTTTTT. Full variable domain (outside the CDR3, taken from reference TRBV19 and TRBJ1-4): DGGITQSPKYLFRKEGQNVTLSCEQNLNHDAMYWYRQDPGQGLRLIYYSQIVNDFQKGDIAEGYSVSREKKESFPLTVTSAQKNPTAFYLCASSTYAQGEKLFFGSGTQLSVL.

The CDR3 DNA is TGCAGCGTTGAAGATCGAGGGCAGGAGTACGAGCAGTACTTC. This encodes CSVEDRGQEYEQYF. This chain connects TRBV29-1 to TRBJ2-7, with D perhaps matching TRBD2 (5 bases). CDR3 length: 14 residues. Trimming stripped 0 bases from V and 4 bases from J, with 13 bases between. Looked up from germline, CDR1 is SQVTM and CDR2 is ANQGSEA.

The rearrangement uses TRBV6-1 and TRBJ1-4; 10 bases are a match to TRBD1. The CDR3 is 17 amino acids. CDR1 MNHNS and CDR2 SASEGT come from the germline V gene. The J segment lost 6 bases and the V segment lost 3 bases, leaving 10 bases of the junction unmatched. The CDR3 nucleotides are TGTGCCAGCAGTGACAAGAAGCCGGGACAGGGGCATGAAAAACTGTTTTTT. Its protein is CASSDKKPGQGHEKLFF.

This chain joins TRBV7-9 and TRBJ2-5, with D possibly being TRBD1 (5 bases). The V gene's germline CDR1 is SEHNR and CDR2 FQNEAQ (reference sequence). This CDR3 is 16 amino acids long. V was shortened by 1 base and J by 5 bases, with 17 bases between the two germline ends. CDR3 sequence: CASSLGSFFSGETQYF. CDR3 DNA sequence: TGTGCCAGCAGCTTAGGTAGTTTTTTTTCAGGGGAGACCCAGTACTTC.